These T cell receptor beta chains were read from a single sample in a study of T cells after yellow fever vaccination. TCRdb redid the calling of the 5' RACE reads with MiXCR, one entry per CDR3 protein. The table has about 500,000 distinct CDR3 sequences, roughly 17% seen once. Sequencing was performed on PBMCs, taken more than 4 days after the first yellow fever vaccination. These receptors came from a man between 18 and 29 years old who received the YFV17D yellow fever vaccine. Both conserved end residues are part of each CDR3. A D gene is named only where the DNA matches it firmly. The size field is filled for only some rows; it gives once, few, many or a size class.

d_call	clone_size	v_call	j_call	cdr3_nt	cdr3_aa
TRBD1	.	TRBV10-3	TRBJ1-6	TGTGCCATCAGTGGGGGACAGGGGATAAGTTCACCCCTCCACTTT	CAISGGQGISSPLHF
TRBD2	.	TRBV20-1	TRBJ2-1	TGCAGTGCTAGAAATTGGGCGGGGGGGCCCCGGAAGGACGAGCAGTTCTTC	CSARNWAGGPRKDEQFF
TRBD2	.	TRBV6-4	TRBJ2-1	TGTGCCAGCAGTGAAAACGGGGGGGTCTACAATGAGCAGTTCTTC	CASSENGGVYNEQFF
.	.	TRBV5-1	TRBJ2-5	TGCGCCAGCAGCTTGACTGCAGAGACCCAGTACTTC	CASSLTAETQYF
TRBD1	.	TRBV5-1	TRBJ2-3	TGCGCCAGCGCGCGGACAGGGGACACAGATACGCAGTATTTT	CASARTGDTDTQYF
TRBD1	.	TRBV3-1	TRBJ1-1	TGTGCCTGCAGCGAGACAGGGAGTCGCTTTGCTGAAGCTTTCTTT	CACSETGSRFAEAFF
TRBD2	.	TRBV10-3	TRBJ2-3	TGTGCCATCAGTGAGTCAGGAGCGGGGGGCTTTCGAGATACGCAGTATTTT	CAISESGAGGFRDTQYF
.	.	TRBV6-1	TRBJ2-2	TGTGCCAGCAGCACCCTCAGGACGGGCGGAACCGGGGAGCTGTTTTTT	CASSTLRTGGTGELFF
.	.	TRBV10-3	TRBJ2-1	TGTGCCATCAGTGAACAGCCCAATGAGCAGTTCTTC	CAISEQPNEQFF
.	.	TRBV12-3/TRBV12-4	TRBJ1-5	TGTGCCAGCAGTTCCGCAGGGGCGCCCCAGCATTTT	CASSSAGAPQHF
.	.	TRBV12-3/TRBV12-4	TRBJ1-6	TGTGCCAGCAGTTCCTGGACGAGAGCGAGATCACCCCTCCACTTT	CASSSWTRARSPLHF
.	few	TRBV25-1	TRBJ2-2	TGTGCCAGCAGTGAATCTCGGGGGAACACCGGGGAGCTGTTTTTT	CASSESRGNTGELFF
.	.	TRBV12-3/TRBV12-4	TRBJ2-2	TGTGCCAGCAGTTTACCACGTCCCGGACGGAACACCGGGGAGCTGTTTTTT	CASSLPRPGRNTGELFF
.	many	TRBV5-1	TRBJ2-5	TGCGCCAGCAGCTTCCGCGGGATTGAGGAGACCCAGTACTTC	CASSFRGIEETQYF
TRBD1	few	TRBV6-5	TRBJ2-5	TGTGCCAGCAGTTACTCACAGGGGATACAAGAGACCCAGTACTTC	CASSYSQGIQETQYF
.	.	TRBV19	TRBJ2-2	TGTGCCAGTAGTATAACGGGCAAGAACACCGGGGAGCTGTTTTTT	CASSITGKNTGELFF
TRBD2	few	TRBV20-1	TRBJ2-5	TGCAGTGCTTTTCCTAGCGGGGGGGCCTCTGAGACCCAGTACTTC	CSAFPSGGASETQYF
.	few	TRBV18	TRBJ1-2	TGTGCCAGCTCACCATTCCCGGGTCCCAGCTATGGCTACACCTTC	CASSPFPGPSYGYTF
.	few	TRBV7-8	TRBJ2-6	TGTGCCAGCAGCTTAGGGTGGGACCCTGGGGCCAACGTCCTGACTTTC	CASSLGWDPGANVLTF
TRBD1	.	TRBV7-3	TRBJ2-2	TGTGCCAGCACCGACAGGGATGGCTACACCGGGGAGCTGTTTTTT	CASTDRDGYTGELFF
.	.	TRBV7-2	TRBJ1-5	TGTGCCAGCAGCAGTACGACAGGACCAAATAGCAATCAGCCCCAGCATTTT	CASSSTTGPNSNQPQHF
.	few	TRBV28	TRBJ2-1	TGTGCCAGCACTACTGAGGGGGGGGGCCTGAATGAGCAGTTCTTC	CASTTEGGGLNEQFF
.	many	TRBV4-1	TRBJ1-2	TGCGCCAGCAGCCAAATAATTGGACTGGGGCGGGATGGCTACACCTTC	CASSQIIGLGRDGYTF
.	few	TRBV5-5	TRBJ2-5	TGTGCCAGCAGCTGGGGGACATCATCAGGGGAGACCCAGTACTTC	CASSWGTSSGETQYF
.	few	TRBV7-9	TRBJ1-2	TGTGCCAGCACTTCCATCAGGGACTATGGCTACACCTTC	CASTSIRDYGYTF
.	few	TRBV7-6	TRBJ1-2	TGTGCCAGCAGCTTAGGATCAGGAACCCTAGCCACCTTC	CASSLGSGTLATF
TRBD2	many	TRBV7-2	TRBJ2-1	TGTGCCAGCAGCTGGGGACTAGCGGGGAACAATGAGCAGTTCTTC	CASSWGLAGNNEQFF
.	few	TRBV6-2/TRBV6-3	TRBJ2-5	TGTGCCAGCAGTTACCGCCGAAATGCGGAGACCCAGTACTTC	CASSYRRNAETQYF
.	.	TRBV6-5	TRBJ1-1	TGTGCCAGCAGTTTGGGACTGACGAACACTGAAGCTTTCTTT	CASSLGLTNTEAFF
.	once	TRBV6-1	TRBJ1-6	TGTGCCAGCAGACCCCAGGGTCCCCGGTTTTCACCCCTCCACTTT	CASRPQGPRFSPLHF
.	few	TRBV5-1	TRBJ2-3	TGCGCCAGCAGCTTGTATTCAGGGATTGGAGATACGCAGTATTTT	CASSLYSGIGDTQYF
.	.	TRBV4-2	TRBJ2-2	TGTGCCAGCAGCCAAGAGGTGGGGACGAACACCGGGGAGCTGTTTTTT	CASSQEVGTNTGELFF
.	.	TRBV7-8	TRBJ1-1	TGTGCCAGCAGCCCCGGCTTAGCGCACACTGAAGCTTTCTTT	CASSPGLAHTEAFF
.	.	TRBV29-1	TRBJ2-1	TGCAGCGTTGGGCAGTCTAATGAGCAGTTCTTC	CSVGQSNEQFF
.	many	TRBV6-6	TRBJ2-7	TGTGCCAGCCTCGTCCTATCTCCCTACGAGCAGTACTTC	CASLVLSPYEQYF
.	.	TRBV7-8	TRBJ1-2	TGTGCCAGCAGCTTAGCGTTTGGAGGGAACTATGGCTACACCTTC	CASSLAFGGNYGYTF
.	.	TRBV19	TRBJ2-1	TGTGCCAGTAGTATAGCGAGGGGTTACTCCTACAATGAGCAGTTCTTC	CASSIARGYSYNEQFF
.	.	TRBV5-1	TRBJ1-4	TGCGCCAGCAGCCTAGGATTCCAGAATGGGCATGAAAAACTGTTTTTT	CASSLGFQNGHEKLFF
.	.	TRBV5-1	TRBJ2-7	TGCGCCAGCAGCTCGGTACGGGCCTACGAGCAGTACTTC	CASSSVRAYEQYF
TRBD1	.	TRBV11-3	TRBJ2-1	TGTGCCAGCAGCTTAGGATGGGACAGGGGGTTCCATGAGCAGTTCTTC	CASSLGWDRGFHEQFF
.	.	TRBV5-1	TRBJ2-6	TGCGCCAGCACTCCCAGCCTCTCTGGGGCCAACGTCCTTACTTTC	CASTPSLSGANVLTF
TRBD1	.	TRBV7-6	TRBJ1-4	TGTGCCAGCAGCTTAGCGTTTGGCAGGGGGCCAGCTAATGAAAAACTGTTTTTT	CASSLAFGRGPANEKLFF
TRBD2	few	TRBV7-2	TRBJ2-1	TGTGCCAGCAGCCGGAGCGGGGGATGGGGTGAGCAGTTCTTC	CASSRSGGWGEQFF
.	.	TRBV2	TRBJ1-3	TGTGCCAGCCACTTCTCTGGAAACACCATATATTTT	CASHFSGNTIYF
.	.	TRBV6-1	TRBJ1-2	TGTGCCAGCGACTCGTATCGGGCATCCTGGGGCTACACCTTC	CASDSYRASWGYTF
TRBD2	many	TRBV7-2	TRBJ2-1	TGTGCCAGCAGCCTGACTAGCGGGACCTACAATGAGCAGTTCTTC	CASSLTSGTYNEQFF
.	few	TRBV7-3	TRBJ2-1	TGTGCCAGCAGCTTAAACGCGGGAAGCTCCTACAATGAGCAGTTCTTC	CASSLNAGSSYNEQFF
.	.	TRBV30	TRBJ2-2	TGTGCCTGTTCGCCCCGTTGGGCCAACACCGGGGAGCTGTTTTTT	CACSPRWANTGELFF
.	few	TRBV27	TRBJ1-6	TGTGCCAGCAGCCTCGTGGGGGGGTTCGGTAATTCACCCCTCCACTTT	CASSLVGGFGNSPLHF
.	many	TRBV7-3	TRBJ2-5	TGTGCCAGCAGCTCTACAGGGACGGAGGAGACCCAGTACTTC	CASSSTGTEETQYF
TRBD1	many	TRBV12-3/TRBV12-4	TRBJ2-7	TGTGCCAGCAGTCCGGGACAGGGCCTCTACGAGCAGTACTTC	CASSPGQGLYEQYF
TRBD1	few	TRBV11-2	TRBJ1-1	TGTGCCAGCAGCCCTGGGGACAGGGGGCCAGAAGCTTTCTTT	CASSPGDRGPEAFF